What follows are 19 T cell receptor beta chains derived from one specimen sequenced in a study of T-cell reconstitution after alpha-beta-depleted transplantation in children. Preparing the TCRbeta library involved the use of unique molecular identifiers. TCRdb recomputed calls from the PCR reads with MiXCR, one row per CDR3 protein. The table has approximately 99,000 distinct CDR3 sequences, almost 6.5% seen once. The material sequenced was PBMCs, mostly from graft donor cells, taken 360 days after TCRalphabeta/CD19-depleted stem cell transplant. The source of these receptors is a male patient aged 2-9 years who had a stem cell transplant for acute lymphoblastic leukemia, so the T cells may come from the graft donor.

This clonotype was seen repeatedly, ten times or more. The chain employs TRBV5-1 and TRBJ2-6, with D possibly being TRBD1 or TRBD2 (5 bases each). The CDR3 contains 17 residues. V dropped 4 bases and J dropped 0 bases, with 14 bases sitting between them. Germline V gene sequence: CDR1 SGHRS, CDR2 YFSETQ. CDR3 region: CASSPGRGRSGANVLTF. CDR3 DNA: TGCGCCAGCAGCCCGGGCCGGGGCCGCTCTGGGGCCAACGTCCTGACTTTC.

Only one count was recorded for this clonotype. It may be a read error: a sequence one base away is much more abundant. The CDR3 here is CASSPGEANTGELFF. DNA for the CDR3: TGTGCCAGCAGCCCCGGGGAGGCCAACACCGGGGAGCTGTTTTTT. The chain joins TRBV7-9 to TRBJ2-2; TRBD2 might be the D (6 bases). The germline V gene encodes CDR1 SEHNR and CDR2 FQNEAQ (reference sequence). This CDR3 spans 15 amino acids. Trimming shortened V by 5 bases and J by 2 bases, and 12 bases separated the two germline ends.

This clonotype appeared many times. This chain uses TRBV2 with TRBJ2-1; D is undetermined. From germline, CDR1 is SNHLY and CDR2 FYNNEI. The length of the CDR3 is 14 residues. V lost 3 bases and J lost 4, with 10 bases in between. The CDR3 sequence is CASSDGYGYNEQFF. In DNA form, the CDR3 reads TGTGCCAGCAGTGATGGGTACGGTTACAATGAGCAGTTCTTC.

In DNA form, the CDR3 reads TGTGCCAGCAGTTCCGCAGGGGGGGCCGGGGAGCTGTTTTTT. It is translated as CASSSAGGAGELFF. The chain combines TRBV28 with TRBJ2-2; either TRBD1 or TRBD2 may fit D (7 bases each). The length of the CDR3 is 14 residues. Germline CDR1 reads MDHEN; CDR2 reads SYDVKM. V shed 4 bases and J shed 6 bases, with 12 bases lying between them.

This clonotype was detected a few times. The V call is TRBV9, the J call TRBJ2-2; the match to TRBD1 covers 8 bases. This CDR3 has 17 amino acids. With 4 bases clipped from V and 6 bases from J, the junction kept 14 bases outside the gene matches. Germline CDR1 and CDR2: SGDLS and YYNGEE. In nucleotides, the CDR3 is TGTGCCAGCAGCTTCCCGAACAGGGGGATTTCCTCCGGGGAGCTGTTTTTT. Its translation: CASSFPNRGISSGELFF.

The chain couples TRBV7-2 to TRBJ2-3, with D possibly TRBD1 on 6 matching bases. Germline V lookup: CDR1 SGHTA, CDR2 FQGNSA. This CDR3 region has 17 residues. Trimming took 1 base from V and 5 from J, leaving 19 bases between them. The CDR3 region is CASSLVVGGPRGDTQYF. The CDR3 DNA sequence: TGTGCCAGCAGCTTAGTTGTTGGGGGCCCCCGCGGAGATACGCAGTATTTT.

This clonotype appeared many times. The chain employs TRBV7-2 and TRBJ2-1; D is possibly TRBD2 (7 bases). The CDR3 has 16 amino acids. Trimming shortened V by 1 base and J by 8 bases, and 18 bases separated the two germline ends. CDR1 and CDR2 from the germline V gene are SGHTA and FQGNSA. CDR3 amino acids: CASSLVSRTRGDEQFF. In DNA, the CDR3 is TGTGCCAGCAGCTTAGTGTCCAGGACTAGGGGGGATGAGCAGTTCTTC.

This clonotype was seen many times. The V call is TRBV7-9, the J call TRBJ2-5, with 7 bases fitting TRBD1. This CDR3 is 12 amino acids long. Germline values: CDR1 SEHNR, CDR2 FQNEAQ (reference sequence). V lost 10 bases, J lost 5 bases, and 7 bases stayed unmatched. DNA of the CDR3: TGTGCCACCGGACAGGTTCAGGAGACCCAGTACTTC. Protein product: CATGQVQETQYF.

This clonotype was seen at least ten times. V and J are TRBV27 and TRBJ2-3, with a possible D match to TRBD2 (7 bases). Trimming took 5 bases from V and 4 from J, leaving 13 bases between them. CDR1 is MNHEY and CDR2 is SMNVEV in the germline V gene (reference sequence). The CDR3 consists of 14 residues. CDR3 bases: TGTGCCAGCAGTCCCCTCGGGGGGCCAGATACGCAGTATTTT. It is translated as CASSPLGGPDTQYF.

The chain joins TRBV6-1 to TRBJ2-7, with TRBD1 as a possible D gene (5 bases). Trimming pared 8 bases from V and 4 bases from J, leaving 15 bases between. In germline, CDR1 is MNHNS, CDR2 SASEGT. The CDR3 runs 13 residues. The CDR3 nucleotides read TGTGCCAGCTCTGAAAGGGGTAGGTACGAGCAGTACTTC. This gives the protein CASSERGRYEQYF.

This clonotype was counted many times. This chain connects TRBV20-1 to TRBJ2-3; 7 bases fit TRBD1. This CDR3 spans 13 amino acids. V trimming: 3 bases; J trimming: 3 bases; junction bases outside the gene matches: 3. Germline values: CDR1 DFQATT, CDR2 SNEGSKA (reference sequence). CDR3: CSARNRGTDTQYF. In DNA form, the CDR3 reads TGCAGTGCTAGGAACAGGGGAACAGATACGCAGTATTTT.

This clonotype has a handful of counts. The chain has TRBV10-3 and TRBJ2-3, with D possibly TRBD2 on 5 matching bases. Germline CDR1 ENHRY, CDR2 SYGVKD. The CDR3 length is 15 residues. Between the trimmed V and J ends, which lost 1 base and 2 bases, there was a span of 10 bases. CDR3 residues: CAISEFRTSTDTQYF. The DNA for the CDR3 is TGTGCCATCAGTGAGTTCAGGACTTCCACAGATACGCAGTATTTT.

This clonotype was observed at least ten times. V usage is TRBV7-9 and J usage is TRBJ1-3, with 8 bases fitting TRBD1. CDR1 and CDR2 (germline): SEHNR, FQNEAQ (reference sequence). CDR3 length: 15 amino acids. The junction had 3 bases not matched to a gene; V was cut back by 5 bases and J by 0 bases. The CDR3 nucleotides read TGTGCCAGCAGCACGGACAGGGACTCTGGAAACACCATATATTTT. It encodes CASSTDRDSGNTIYF.

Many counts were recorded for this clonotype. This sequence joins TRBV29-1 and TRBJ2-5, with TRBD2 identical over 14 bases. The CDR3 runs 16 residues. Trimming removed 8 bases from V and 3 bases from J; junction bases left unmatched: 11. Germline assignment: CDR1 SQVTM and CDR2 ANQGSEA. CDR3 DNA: TGCAGCTCATGGGGACTAGCGGGAGTGAGGAAAGAGACCCAGTACTTC. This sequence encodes CSSWGLAGVRKETQYF.

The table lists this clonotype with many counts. CDR3 region: CASSQRDPGTGGDEQYF. As DNA, the CDR3 is TGTGCCAGCAGCCAAAGGGATCCCGGGACAGGGGGTGACGAGCAGTACTTC. V gene TRBV3-1 combines with J gene TRBJ2-7; 11 bases are shared with TRBD1. The CDR3 has 17 amino acids. The J segment lost 5 bases and the V segment lost 2 bases, leaving 11 bases of the junction unmatched. Germline V lookup: CDR1 LGHDT, CDR2 YNNKEL (reference sequence).

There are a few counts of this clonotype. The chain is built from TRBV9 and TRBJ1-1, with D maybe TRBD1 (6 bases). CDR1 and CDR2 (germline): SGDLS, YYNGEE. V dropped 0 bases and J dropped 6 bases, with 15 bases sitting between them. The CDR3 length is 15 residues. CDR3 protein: CASSVEGGRRAEAFF. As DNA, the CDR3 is TGTGCCAGCAGCGTAGAGGGGGGAAGGAGGGCTGAAGCTTTCTTT.

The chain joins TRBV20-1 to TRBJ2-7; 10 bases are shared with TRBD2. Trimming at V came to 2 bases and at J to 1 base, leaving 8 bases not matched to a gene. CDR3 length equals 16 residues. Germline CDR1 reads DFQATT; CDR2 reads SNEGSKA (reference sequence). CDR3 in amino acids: CSARKSGRASSYEQYF. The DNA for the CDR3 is TGCAGTGCTAGAAAGAGCGGGAGGGCCTCGTCCTACGAGCAGTACTTC.

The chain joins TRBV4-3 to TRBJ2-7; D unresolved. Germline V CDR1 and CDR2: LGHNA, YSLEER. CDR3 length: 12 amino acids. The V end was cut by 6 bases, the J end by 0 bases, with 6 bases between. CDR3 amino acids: CASSSLSYEQYF. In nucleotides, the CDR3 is TGCGCCAGCAGTTCGCTCTCCTACGAGCAGTACTTC.

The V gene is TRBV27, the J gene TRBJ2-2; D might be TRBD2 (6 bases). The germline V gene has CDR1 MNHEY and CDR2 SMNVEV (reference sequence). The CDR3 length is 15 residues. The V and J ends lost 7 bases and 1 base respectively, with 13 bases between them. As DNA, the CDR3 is TGTGCCAGCAACTTACTAGCAGGGAACACCGGGGAGCTGTTTTTT. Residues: CASNLLAGNTGELFF.